The rows below give T cell receptor beta chains drawn from one sample of a study of neoadjuvant anti-PD-1 for oral cavity cancer. Libraries were prepared by immunoSEQ multiplex PCR; TCRdb keeps only in-frame clonotypes and omits some of them. Of roughly 13,000 clones listed, about three fifths are singletons. The sample in question was tumor tissue, obtained before nivolumab (anti-PD-1) treatment. The receptor source for this set is a person between 40 and 85 years old with oral cavity squamous cell carcinoma. CDR3s include the opening cysteine and the closing phenylalanine or tryptophan. D genes are given only for firm matches. Clone size appears in some rows only: once, few, many, or a class for an expanded clone.

D gene: .
clone size: .
J gene: TRBJ2-7
V gene: TRBV11-3
CDR3 protein: CASSPDGYEQYF
CDR3 DNA: TGTGCCAGCAGCCCGGACGGCTACGAGCAGTACTTC

D gene: .
clone size: few
J gene: TRBJ2-7
V gene: TRBV6-6
CDR3 protein: CASSKYYEQYF
CDR3 DNA: TGTGCCAGCAGTAAATATTACGAGCAGTACTTC

D gene: TRBD1
clone size: .
J gene: TRBJ2-1
V gene: TRBV2
CDR3 protein: CASSEIAGGTSYNEQFF
CDR3 DNA: TGTGCCAGCAGTGAAATCGCAGGGGGTACCTCCTACAATGAGCAGTTCTTC

D gene: TRBD2
clone size: once
J gene: TRBJ2-5
V gene: TRBV10-2
CDR3 protein: CASSGTSGRETQYF
CDR3 DNA: TGCGCCTCCTCCGGGACTAGCGGGAGGGAGACCCAGTACTTC

D gene: .
clone size: .
J gene: TRBJ2-1
V gene: TRBV6-5
CDR3 protein: CASSYSNWGDSLFF
CDR3 DNA: TGTGCCAGCAGTTACTCGAATTGGGGGGACTCGCTGTTCTTC

D gene: TRBD1
clone size: .
J gene: TRBJ2-5
V gene: TRBV11-3
CDR3 protein: CASSVQGAGMAQYF
CDR3 DNA: TGTGCCAGCAGCGTTCAGGGGGCTGGGATGGCCCAGTACTTC

D gene: .
clone size: .
J gene: TRBJ1-5
V gene: TRBV5-1
CDR3 protein: CASSLEGGSNQPQHF
CDR3 DNA: TGCGCCAGCAGCTTGGAAGGAGGAAGCAATCAGCCCCAGCATTTT

D gene: .
clone size: .
J gene: TRBJ2-1
V gene: TRBV30
CDR3 protein: CAWSVRWEQFF
CDR3 DNA: TGTGCCTGGAGTGTACGGTGGGAGCAGTTCTTC

D gene: TRBD1
clone size: once
J gene: TRBJ2-7
V gene: TRBV10-1
CDR3 protein: CASSESVLEGTGAYEQYF
CDR3 DNA: TGCGCCAGCAGTGAGTCGGTTCTCGAAGGGACAGGGGCCTACGAGCAGTACTTC

D gene: .
clone size: .
J gene: TRBJ2-3
V gene: TRBV9
CDR3 protein: CASSGSQGIDTQYF
CDR3 DNA: TGTGCCAGCAGCGGCTCACAGGGAATTGATACGCAGTATTTT

D gene: TRBD2
clone size: .
J gene: TRBJ2-4
V gene: TRBV2
CDR3 protein: CASSTGLAGYGNIQYF
CDR3 DNA: TGTGCCAGCAGTACGGGACTAGCGGGATACGGAAACATTCAGTACTTC

D gene: TRBD2
clone size: .
J gene: TRBJ2-2
V gene: TRBV7-6
CDR3 protein: CASSFFVGGGLSVTGELFF
CDR3 DNA: TGTGCCAGCAGCTTTTTCGTTGGCGGGGGACTAAGTGTGACCGGGGAGCTGTTTTTT

D gene: TRBD1
clone size: .
J gene: TRBJ2-7
V gene: TRBV7-9
CDR3 protein: CASTPGQETYEQYF
CDR3 DNA: TGTGCCAGCACCCCGGGACAGGAAACCTACGAGCAGTACTTC

D gene: TRBD2
clone size: .
J gene: TRBJ2-1
V gene: TRBV5-4
CDR3 protein: CASSAGTSGRAYNEQFF
CDR3 DNA: TGTGCCAGCAGCGCTGGGACTAGCGGGAGGGCCTACAATGAGCAGTTCTTC

D gene: .
clone size: .
J gene: TRBJ1-1
V gene: TRBV14
CDR3 protein: CASSQGLKGAEAFF
CDR3 DNA: TGTGCCAGCAGCCAAGGGCTCAAGGGCGCTGAAGCTTTCTTT

D gene: .
clone size: .
J gene: TRBJ2-1
V gene: TRBV30
CDR3 protein: CAWSVRGKGSQQFF
CDR3 DNA: TGTGCCTGGAGTGTAAGGGGTAAGGGCTCGCAGCAGTTCTTC

D gene: TRBD1
clone size: .
J gene: TRBJ2-1
V gene: TRBV19
CDR3 protein: CASIAGTDRSGEQFF
CDR3 DNA: TGTGCCAGTATCGCCGGGACAGACCGATCCGGGGAGCAGTTCTTC

D gene: .
clone size: few
J gene: TRBJ2-5
V gene: TRBV2
CDR3 protein: CASGQETQYF
CDR3 DNA: TGTGCCAGCGGGCAAGAGACCCAGTACTTC

D gene: TRBD2
clone size: .
J gene: TRBJ2-1
V gene: TRBV4-1
CDR3 protein: CASSQPILAGGAEQFF
CDR3 DNA: TGCGCCAGCAGCCAACCGATCCTAGCGGGAGGGGCTGAGCAGTTCTTC

D gene: TRBD2
clone size: large
J gene: TRBJ2-7
V gene: TRBV7-9
CDR3 protein: CASSDRDYSYEQYF
CDR3 DNA: TGTGCCAGCAGCGACCGGGACTATTCCTACGAGCAGTACTTC